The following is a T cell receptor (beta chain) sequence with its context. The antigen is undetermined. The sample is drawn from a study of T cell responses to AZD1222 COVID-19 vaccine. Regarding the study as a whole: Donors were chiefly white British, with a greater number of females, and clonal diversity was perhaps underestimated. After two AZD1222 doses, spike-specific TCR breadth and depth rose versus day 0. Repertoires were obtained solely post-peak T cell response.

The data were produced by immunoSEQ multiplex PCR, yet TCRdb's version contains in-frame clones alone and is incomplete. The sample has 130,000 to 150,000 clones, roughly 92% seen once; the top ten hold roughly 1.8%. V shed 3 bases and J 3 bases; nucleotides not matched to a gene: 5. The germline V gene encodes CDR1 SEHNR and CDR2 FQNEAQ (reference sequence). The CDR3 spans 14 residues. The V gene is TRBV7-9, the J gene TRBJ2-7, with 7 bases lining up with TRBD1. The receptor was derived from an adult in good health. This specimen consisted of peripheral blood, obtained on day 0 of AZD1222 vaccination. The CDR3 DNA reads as TGTGCCAGCAGCTTCGACAGGGCGGTCTACGAGCAGTACTTC. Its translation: CASSFDRAVYEQYF.